The present entry profiles one T cell receptor beta chain with its context. Germline V gene lookup returns CDR1 SGDLS and CDR2 YYNGEE. V shed 0 bases and J shed 4 bases, with 10 bases lying between them. The CDR3 is made up of 15 amino acids. The authors' processing: Nucleated cell counts were estimated from reference gene primer amplification. Sequencing used immunoSEQ multiplex PCR; TCRdb keeps in-frame clones, though not all of them. V, J and clone size reflect that table, while D and trimming were determined from the DNA. The sample yields 200,000 to 300,000 clones, approximately 86% seen once. This record comes from a study of blood T cell repertoires in COVID-19. Study-wide background: The United States, Italy and Spain supplied acute and convalescent COVID-19 samples. Sample material is recorded as cDNA or gDNA derived from T cells, B-cell-depleted T cells, or PBMCs.

Sequences were obtained from peripheral blood. V usage is TRBV9 and J usage is TRBJ2-2; D uncertain. The clonotype originates from a man aged 30 to 39 with active or convalescent COVID-19. CDR3 nucleotide sequence: TGTGCCAGCAGCGTAGCGTCAGTTGCCACCGGGGAGCTGTTTTTT. Translating gives CASSVASVATGELFF.